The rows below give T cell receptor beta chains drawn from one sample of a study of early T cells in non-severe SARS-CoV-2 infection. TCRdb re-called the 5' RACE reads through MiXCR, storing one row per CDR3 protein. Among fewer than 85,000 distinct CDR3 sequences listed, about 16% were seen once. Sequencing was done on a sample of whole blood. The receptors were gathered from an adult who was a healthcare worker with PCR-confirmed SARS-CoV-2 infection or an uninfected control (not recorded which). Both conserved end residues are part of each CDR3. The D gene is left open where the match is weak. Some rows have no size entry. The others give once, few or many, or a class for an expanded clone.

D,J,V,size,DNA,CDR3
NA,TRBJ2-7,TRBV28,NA,TGTGCCACTAGACGCTCCTACGAGCAGTACTTC,CATRRSYEQYF
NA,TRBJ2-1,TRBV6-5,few,TGTGCCAGCCCCCATCATGAGCAGTTCTTC,CASPHHEQFF
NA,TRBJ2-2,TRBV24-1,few,TGTGCCACCCGGGGTGGAGGACTGAACACCGGGGAGCTGTTTTTT,CATRGGGLNTGELFF
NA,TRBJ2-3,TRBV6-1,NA,TGTGCCAGCAGTGCCCGACTAGAGGGAGATACGCAGTATTTT,CASSARLEGDTQYF
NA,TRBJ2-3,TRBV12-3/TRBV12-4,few,TGTGCCAGCAGTTTATTTGGTGGTGGAACAGATACGCAGTATTTT,CASSLFGGGTDTQYF
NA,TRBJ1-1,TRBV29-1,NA,TGCAGCGCGGTAATCCCAACTGAAGCTTTCTTT,CSAVIPTEAFF
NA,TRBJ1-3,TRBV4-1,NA,TGCGCCAGCAGTGGAGGGGGAGACTCTGGAAACACCATATATTTT,CASSGGGDSGNTIYF
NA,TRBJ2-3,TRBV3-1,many,TGTGCCAGCAGCCAAGCACAGAGTGGCACAGATACGCAGTATTTT,CASSQAQSGTDTQYF
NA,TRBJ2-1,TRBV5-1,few,TGCGCCAGCAGCTTGGGGCCAGGGGCAAATGAGCAGTTCTTC,CASSLGPGANEQFF
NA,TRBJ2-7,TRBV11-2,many,TGTGCCAGCAGCTTAGTTGGGTCCGAGCAGTACTTC,CASSLVGSEQYF
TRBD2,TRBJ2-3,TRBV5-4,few,TGTGCCAGCAGCTTGGAAGGTAGCGGGAGTCCGCAGTATTTT,CASSLEGSGSPQYF
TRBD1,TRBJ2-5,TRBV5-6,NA,TGTGCCAGCAGCCCGGCAACAGGGGCAGAGACCCAGTACTTC,CASSPATGAETQYF
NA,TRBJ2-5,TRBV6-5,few,TGTGCCAGCAGCTCTCTAGGAGGTCGGGAGACCCAGTACTTC,CASSSLGGRETQYF
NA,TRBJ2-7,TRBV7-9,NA,TGTGCCAGCAGCTACCGTCCCTCACCGCAAACCTACGAGCAGTACTTC,CASSYRPSPQTYEQYF
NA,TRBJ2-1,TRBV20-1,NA,TGCAGTGCGGAATCTCTACTAGAGGGCGAGCAGTTCTTC,CSAESLLEGEQFF
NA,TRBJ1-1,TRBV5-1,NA,TGCGCCAGCAGCTCCGACCGCTTGGGGACTGAAGCTTTCTTT,CASSSDRLGTEAFF
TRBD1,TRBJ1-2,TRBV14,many,TGTGCCAGCAACCCGACAGGGAGTAAGTCCTATGGCTACACCTTC,CASNPTGSKSYGYTF
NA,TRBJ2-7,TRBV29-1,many,TGCAGCGTTGTCACAGGGATGAGCAACGAGCAGTACTTC,CSVVTGMSNEQYF
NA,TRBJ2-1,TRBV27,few,TGTGCCAGCCCCCTAGCCCAGCGGGCCTACAATGAGCAGTTCTTC,CASPLAQRAYNEQFF
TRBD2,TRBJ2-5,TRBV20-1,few,TGCAGTGCTAGAGAGGAAGCGGGAATAAAAGAGACCCAGTACTTC,CSAREEAGIKETQYF
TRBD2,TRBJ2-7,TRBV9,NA,TGTGCCAGCAGCGTAGAGCCTAGCGGCTACTACGAGCAGTACTTC,CASSVEPSGYYEQYF
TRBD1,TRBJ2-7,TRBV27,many,TGTGCCAGCAGTTTCTCCGGGACAGCGAACGAGCAGTACTTC,CASSFSGTANEQYF
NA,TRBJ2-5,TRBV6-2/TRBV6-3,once,TGTGCCAGCAGCCTCGCCGGTACGAGGACAGGGGCTAGCGGGGGTCAAGAGACCCAGTACTTC,CASSLAGTRTGASGGQETQYF
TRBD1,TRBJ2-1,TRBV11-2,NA,TGTGCCAGCAGCTTAAGACAGGGCTCCTACAATGAGCAGTTCTTC,CASSLRQGSYNEQFF
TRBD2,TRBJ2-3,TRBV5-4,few,TGTGCCAGCAGCCCTGGGACTAGCGGGCGAAACACAGATACGCAGTATTTT,CASSPGTSGRNTDTQYF
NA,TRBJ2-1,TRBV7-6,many,TGTGCCAGCAGCCCGCGATTTGGGACGGAAAGCTCCTACAATGAGCAGTTCTTC,CASSPRFGTESSYNEQFF
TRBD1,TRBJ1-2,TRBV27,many,TGTGCCAGCAGTCAACGACAGGGGCGTAACTATGGCTACACCTTC,CASSQRQGRNYGYTF
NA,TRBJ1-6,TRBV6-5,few,TGTGCCAGCAGTTCCGCTCTGGCCTATTCACCCCTCCACTTT,CASSSALAYSPLHF
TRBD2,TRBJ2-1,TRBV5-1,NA,TGCGTCAGCAGCTTGGCCCGCGGTTCGGGAGGGCCGAATGAGCAGTTCTTC,CVSSLARGSGGPNEQFF
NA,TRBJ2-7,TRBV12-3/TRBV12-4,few,TGTGCCAGCAGTCGACAGGCCTCCTACGAGCAGTACTTC,CASSRQASYEQYF
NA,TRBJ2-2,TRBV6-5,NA,TGTGCCAGCAGTTACGGTGACTCAACGAACACCGGGGAGCTGTTTTTT,CASSYGDSTNTGELFF
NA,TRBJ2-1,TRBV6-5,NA,TGTGCGACAAAGGTGGGGACTTACGGTGAGCAGTTCTTC,CATKVGTYGEQFF
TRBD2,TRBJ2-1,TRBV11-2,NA,TGTGCCAGCAGCTTAGGGCGGACTAGCGGGAGATTAGTTGGTTATGAGCAGTTCTTC,CASSLGRTSGRLVGYEQFF
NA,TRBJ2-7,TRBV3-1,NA,TGTGCCAGCAGCCACGATGGCGGCCTCCGCGAGCAGTACTTC,CASSHDGGLREQYF
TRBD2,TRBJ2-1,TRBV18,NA,TGTGCCAGCTCATCACTCACCACGCGTAGCGGGACCCGCTACTACAATGAGCAGTTCTTC,CASSSLTTRSGTRYYNEQFF
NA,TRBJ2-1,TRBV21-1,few,TGTGCCAGCCGGACTAGCGGGTTTACCTACAATGAGCAGTTCTTC,CASRTSGFTYNEQFF
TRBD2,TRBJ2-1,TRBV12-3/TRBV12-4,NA,TGTGCCAGCAGTTTAGGACTCCCGACTAGCGGGGGGGCCTACAATGAGCAGTTCTTC,CASSLGLPTSGGAYNEQFF
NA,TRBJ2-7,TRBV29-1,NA,TGCAGCGTCCGGGACTTCTGCGAGCAGTACTTC,CSVRDFCEQYF
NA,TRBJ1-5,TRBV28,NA,TGTGCCAGCACCCCCGGGGGGAACAATCAGCCCCAGCATTTT,CASTPGGNNQPQHF
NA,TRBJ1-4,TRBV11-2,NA,TGTGCCAGCAGCTTACGAAAGGCGGACGAAAAACTGTTTTTT,CASSLRKADEKLFF
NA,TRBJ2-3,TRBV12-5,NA,TGTGCTAGTGGTTTGGAGCCTAGCACAGATACGCAGTATTTT,CASGLEPSTDTQYF
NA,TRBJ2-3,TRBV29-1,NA,TGCAGCGTCAAAACCGGCACAGATACGCAGTATTTT,CSVKTGTDTQYF
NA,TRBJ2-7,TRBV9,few,TGTGCCAGCAGCCCCAGCGGGTTCCGCTCCTACGAGCAGTACTTC,CASSPSGFRSYEQYF
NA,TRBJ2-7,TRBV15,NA,TGTGCCACCAGCGCCCGGGGCCGGTACGAGCAGTACTTC,CATSARGRYEQYF
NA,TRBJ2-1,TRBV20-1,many,TGCAGTGCTAGAGATCTGCCTCGAGCGGGCCATGGCTACAATGAGCAGTTCTTC,CSARDLPRAGHGYNEQFF